This T cell receptor beta chain was captured by sequencing in a study of cytomegalovirus exposure and HLA in healthy donors. Across the whole study: Drawn from HLA-typed donors, tens of millions of unique TCRs were held in an early data release. The study's findings and limits: Productive rates of about 87% or about 30% were seen for most TCR beta V segments in an earlier analysis.

Vbeta (60) and Jbeta (13) primers were used in the PCR. The data were produced by immunoSEQ multiplex PCR, yet TCRdb's version contains in-frame clones alone and is incomplete. The sample has about 140,000 clones; roughly three quarters are singletons. Points on this clone: Its specificity is not known.

This clonotype was sampled from a female donor in good health and CMV-seronegative. The material sequenced was PBMCs.

The CDR3 reads CATSRDRGRTDTQYF. The CDR3 DNA follows: TGTGCCACCAGCAGGGACAGGGGGCGGACAGATACGCAGTATTTT. The J gene is TRBJ2-3, the V gene TRBV15; 11 nucleotides match TRBD1. Germline assignment: CDR1 LNHNV and CDR2 YYDKDF (reference sequence). CDR3 length: 15 residues. Trimming took 3 bases from V and 3 from J; bases not matched to a gene: 2.